This T cell receptor (beta chain) was obtained from a study of shared clonotypes between healthy human individuals. Notes on the study in general: The study drew on few donors, limiting represented genetic and exposure-history diversity. Clonotype sharing among the donors was expected to vary with sequencing depth. Generation of non-shared clonotypes was less probable than generation of clonotypes shared by all four donors. As a rule, naive subsets had a larger estimated richness than memory subsets.

The method was immunoSEQ multiplex PCR; TCRdb's version includes in-frame clones alone and lacks a portion of them. The sample consists of under 1,100,000 clones, 70% to 80% of them appearing once. For this clone: Its cognate antigen is unknown.

The CDR3 spans 14 residues. The V gene lost 4 bases and the J gene lost 7 bases, with 15 bases spanning the gap. CDR1 and CDR2 from the germline V gene are SGDLS and YYNGEE. Material for sequencing was memory CD4+ T cells sorted from blood. Subset meaning: CD45RA-negative fraction. The chain employs TRBV9 and TRBJ2-1; D gene unclear. The TCR comes from a man aged 18 to 30 in good health. The CDR3 loop is CASSRTRVMNEQFF. CDR3 nucleotide sequence: TGTGCCAGCAGCCGGACGAGAGTGATGAATGAGCAGTTCTTC.